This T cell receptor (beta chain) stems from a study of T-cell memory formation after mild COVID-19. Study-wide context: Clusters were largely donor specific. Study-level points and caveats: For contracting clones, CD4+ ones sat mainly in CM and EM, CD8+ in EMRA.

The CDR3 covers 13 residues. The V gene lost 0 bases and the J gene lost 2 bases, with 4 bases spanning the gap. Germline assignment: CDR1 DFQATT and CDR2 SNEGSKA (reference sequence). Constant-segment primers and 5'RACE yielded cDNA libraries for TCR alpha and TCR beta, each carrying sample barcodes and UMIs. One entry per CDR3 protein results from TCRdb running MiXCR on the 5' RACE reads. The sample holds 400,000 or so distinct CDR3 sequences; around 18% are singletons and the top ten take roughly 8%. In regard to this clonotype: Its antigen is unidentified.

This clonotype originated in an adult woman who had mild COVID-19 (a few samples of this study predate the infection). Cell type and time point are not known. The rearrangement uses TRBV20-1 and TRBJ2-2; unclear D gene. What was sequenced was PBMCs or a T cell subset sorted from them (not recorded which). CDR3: CSAREGNTGELFF. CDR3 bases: TGCAGTGCTAGAGAGGGTAACACCGGGGAGCTGTTTTTT.